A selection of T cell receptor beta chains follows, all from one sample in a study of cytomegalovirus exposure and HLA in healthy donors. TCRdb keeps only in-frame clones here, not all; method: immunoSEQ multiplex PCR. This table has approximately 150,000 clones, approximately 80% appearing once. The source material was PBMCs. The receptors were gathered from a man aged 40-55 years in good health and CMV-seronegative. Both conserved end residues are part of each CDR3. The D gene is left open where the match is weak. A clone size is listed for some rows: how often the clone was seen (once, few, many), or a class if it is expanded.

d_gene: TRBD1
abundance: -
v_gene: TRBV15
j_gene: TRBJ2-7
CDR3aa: CATSRVGQISYEQYF
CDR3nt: TGTGCCACCAGCAGAGTGGGACAGATCTCCTACGAGCAGTACTTC

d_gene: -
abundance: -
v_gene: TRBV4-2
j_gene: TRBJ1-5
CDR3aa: CASSPLGGDGNQPQHF
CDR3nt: TGTGCCAGCAGCCCTCTCGGGGGGGATGGCAATCAGCCCCAGCATTTT

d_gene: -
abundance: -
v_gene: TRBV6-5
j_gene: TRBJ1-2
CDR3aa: CASSYSGGRGGYGYTF
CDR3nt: TGTGCCAGCAGTTACTCGGGGGGGCGCGGTGGTTATGGCTACACCTTC

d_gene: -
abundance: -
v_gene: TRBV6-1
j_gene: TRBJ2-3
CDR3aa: CASPRTGTDTQYF
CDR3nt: TGTGCCAGCCCACGGACTGGCACAGATACGCAGTATTTT

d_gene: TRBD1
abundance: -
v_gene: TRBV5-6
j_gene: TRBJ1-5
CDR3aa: CASSLAKGQGHQPQHF
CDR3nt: TGTGCCAGCAGCTTGGCCAAAGGACAGGGGCATCAGCCCCAGCATTTT

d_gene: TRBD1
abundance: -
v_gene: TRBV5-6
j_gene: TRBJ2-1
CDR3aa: CASSWAGGAGNEQFF
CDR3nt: TGTGCCAGCAGCTGGGCAGGGGGCGCGGGTAATGAGCAGTTCTTC

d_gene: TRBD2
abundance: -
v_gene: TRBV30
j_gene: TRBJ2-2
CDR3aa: CAWSVELAGALGYTGELFF
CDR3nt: TGTGCCTGGAGTGTAGAACTAGCGGGGGCCCTGGGATACACCGGGGAGCTGTTTTTT

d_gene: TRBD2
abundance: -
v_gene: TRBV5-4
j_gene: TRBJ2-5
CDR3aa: CASSRTSGGENRETQYF
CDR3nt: TGTGCCAGCAGCCGGACTAGCGGGGGGGAAAATCGAGAGACCCAGTACTTC

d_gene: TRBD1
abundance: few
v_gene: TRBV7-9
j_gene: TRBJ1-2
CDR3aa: CASSFPGQVEGYTF
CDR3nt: TGTGCCAGCAGCTTCCCCGGACAGGTAGAGGGCTACACCTTC

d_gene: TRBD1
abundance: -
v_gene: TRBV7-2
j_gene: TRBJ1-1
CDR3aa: CASSPNRDRGTEAFF
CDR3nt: TGTGCCAGCAGCCCGAATCGGGACAGAGGCACTGAAGCTTTCTTT

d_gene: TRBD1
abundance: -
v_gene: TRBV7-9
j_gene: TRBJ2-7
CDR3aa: CASSPTGGKSYEQYF
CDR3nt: TGTGCCAGCAGTCCAACAGGGGGCAAATCCTACGAGCAGTACTTC

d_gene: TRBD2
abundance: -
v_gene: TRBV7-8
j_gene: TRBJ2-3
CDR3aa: CASSLWRGNGTDTQYF
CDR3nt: TGTGCCAGCAGCTTATGGCGGGGGAATGGTACAGATACGCAGTATTTT

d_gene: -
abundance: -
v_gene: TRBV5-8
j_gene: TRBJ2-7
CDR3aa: CASSLIITVGFSYEQYF
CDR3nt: TGTGCCAGCAGCTTAATCATTACAGTGGGTTTCTCCTACGAGCAGTACTTC

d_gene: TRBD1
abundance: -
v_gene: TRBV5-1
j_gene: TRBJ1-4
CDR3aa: CASSQQGAGEKLFF
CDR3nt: TGCGCCAGCAGCCAACAGGGGGCGGGTGAAAAACTGTTTTTT

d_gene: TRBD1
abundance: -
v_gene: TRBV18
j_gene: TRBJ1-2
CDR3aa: CASSPFSPQGSYGYTF
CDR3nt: TGTGCCAGCTCACCATTTTCCCCACAGGGGAGCTATGGCTACACCTTC

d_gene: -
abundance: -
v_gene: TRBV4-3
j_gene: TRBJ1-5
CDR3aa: CASSPTGINQPQHF
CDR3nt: TGCGCCAGCAGCCCGACCGGGATCAATCAGCCCCAGCATTTT

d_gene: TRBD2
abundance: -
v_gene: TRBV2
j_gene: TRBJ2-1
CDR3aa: CASSGLAGDNNEQFF
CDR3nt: TGTGCCAGCAGTGGACTAGCGGGGGATAACAATGAGCAGTTCTTC

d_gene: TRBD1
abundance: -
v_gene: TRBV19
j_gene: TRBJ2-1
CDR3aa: CASRPSGTGGNEQFF
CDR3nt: TGTGCCAGCCGGCCTTCCGGGACAGGGGGAAATGAGCAGTTCTTC

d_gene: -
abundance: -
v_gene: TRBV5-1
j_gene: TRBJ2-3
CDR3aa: CASSLAEGAQYF
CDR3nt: TGCGCCAGCAGCTTGGCCGAGGGGGCGCAGTATTTT

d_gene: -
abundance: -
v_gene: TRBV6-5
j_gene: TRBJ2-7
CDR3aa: CASSYTGGPYEQYF
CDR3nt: TGTGCCAGCAGTTACACCGGGGGACCCTACGAGCAGTACTTC

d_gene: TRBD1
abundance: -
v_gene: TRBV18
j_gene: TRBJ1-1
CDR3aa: CASSLQGGTEAFF
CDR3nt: TGTGCCAGCTCCTTACAGGGGGGCACTGAAGCTTTCTTT

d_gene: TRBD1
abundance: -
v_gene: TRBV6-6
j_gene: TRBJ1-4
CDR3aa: CASSYPAGGGVEKLFF
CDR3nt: TGTGCCAGCAGTTACCCCGCGGGAGGGGGCGTTGAAAAACTGTTTTTT

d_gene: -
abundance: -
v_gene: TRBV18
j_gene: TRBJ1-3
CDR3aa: CASSIDSISGNTIYF
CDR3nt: TGTGCCAGCTCAATCGACAGTATCTCTGGAAACACCATATATTTT

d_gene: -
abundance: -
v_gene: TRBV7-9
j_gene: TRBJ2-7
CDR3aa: CASSFLGGHEQYF
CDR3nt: TGTGCCAGCAGCTTTCTAGGGGGACACGAGCAGTACTTC

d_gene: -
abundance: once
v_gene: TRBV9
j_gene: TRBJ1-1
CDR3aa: CASSAGQGEAFF
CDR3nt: TGTGCCAGCAGCGCCGGCCAGGGTGAAGCTTTCTTT

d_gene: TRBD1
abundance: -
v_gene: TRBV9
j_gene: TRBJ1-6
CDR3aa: CASSTSRDSNNSPLHF
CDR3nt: TGTGCCAGCAGTACCTCCCGGGACAGTAATAATTCACCCCTCCACTTT

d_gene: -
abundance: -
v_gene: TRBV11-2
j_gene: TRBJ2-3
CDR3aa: CASSLDLMGGQNTQYF
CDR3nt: TGTGCCAGCAGCTTAGATCTTATGGGGGGGCAAAATACGCAGTATTTT

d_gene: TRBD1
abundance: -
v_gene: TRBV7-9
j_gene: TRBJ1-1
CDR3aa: CASSSLKTGGLSSEAFF
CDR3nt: TGTGCCAGCAGCTCCCTCAAAACAGGGGGGCTGTCATCTGAAGCTTTCTTT

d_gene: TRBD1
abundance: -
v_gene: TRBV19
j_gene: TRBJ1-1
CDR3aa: CASSISGGFTEAFF
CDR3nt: TGTGCCAGTAGTATTTCAGGGGGCTTCACTGAAGCTTTCTTT

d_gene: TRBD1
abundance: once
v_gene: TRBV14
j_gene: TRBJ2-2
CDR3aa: CASSLRDRGREGTGELFF
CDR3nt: TGTGCCAGCAGCCTCCGGGACAGGGGGAGAGAGGGCACCGGGGAGCTGTTTTTT

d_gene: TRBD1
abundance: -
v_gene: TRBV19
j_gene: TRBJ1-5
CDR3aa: CASSQGAWSNQPQHF
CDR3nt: TGTGCCAGTTCCCAGGGGGCATGGAGCAATCAGCCCCAGCATTTT